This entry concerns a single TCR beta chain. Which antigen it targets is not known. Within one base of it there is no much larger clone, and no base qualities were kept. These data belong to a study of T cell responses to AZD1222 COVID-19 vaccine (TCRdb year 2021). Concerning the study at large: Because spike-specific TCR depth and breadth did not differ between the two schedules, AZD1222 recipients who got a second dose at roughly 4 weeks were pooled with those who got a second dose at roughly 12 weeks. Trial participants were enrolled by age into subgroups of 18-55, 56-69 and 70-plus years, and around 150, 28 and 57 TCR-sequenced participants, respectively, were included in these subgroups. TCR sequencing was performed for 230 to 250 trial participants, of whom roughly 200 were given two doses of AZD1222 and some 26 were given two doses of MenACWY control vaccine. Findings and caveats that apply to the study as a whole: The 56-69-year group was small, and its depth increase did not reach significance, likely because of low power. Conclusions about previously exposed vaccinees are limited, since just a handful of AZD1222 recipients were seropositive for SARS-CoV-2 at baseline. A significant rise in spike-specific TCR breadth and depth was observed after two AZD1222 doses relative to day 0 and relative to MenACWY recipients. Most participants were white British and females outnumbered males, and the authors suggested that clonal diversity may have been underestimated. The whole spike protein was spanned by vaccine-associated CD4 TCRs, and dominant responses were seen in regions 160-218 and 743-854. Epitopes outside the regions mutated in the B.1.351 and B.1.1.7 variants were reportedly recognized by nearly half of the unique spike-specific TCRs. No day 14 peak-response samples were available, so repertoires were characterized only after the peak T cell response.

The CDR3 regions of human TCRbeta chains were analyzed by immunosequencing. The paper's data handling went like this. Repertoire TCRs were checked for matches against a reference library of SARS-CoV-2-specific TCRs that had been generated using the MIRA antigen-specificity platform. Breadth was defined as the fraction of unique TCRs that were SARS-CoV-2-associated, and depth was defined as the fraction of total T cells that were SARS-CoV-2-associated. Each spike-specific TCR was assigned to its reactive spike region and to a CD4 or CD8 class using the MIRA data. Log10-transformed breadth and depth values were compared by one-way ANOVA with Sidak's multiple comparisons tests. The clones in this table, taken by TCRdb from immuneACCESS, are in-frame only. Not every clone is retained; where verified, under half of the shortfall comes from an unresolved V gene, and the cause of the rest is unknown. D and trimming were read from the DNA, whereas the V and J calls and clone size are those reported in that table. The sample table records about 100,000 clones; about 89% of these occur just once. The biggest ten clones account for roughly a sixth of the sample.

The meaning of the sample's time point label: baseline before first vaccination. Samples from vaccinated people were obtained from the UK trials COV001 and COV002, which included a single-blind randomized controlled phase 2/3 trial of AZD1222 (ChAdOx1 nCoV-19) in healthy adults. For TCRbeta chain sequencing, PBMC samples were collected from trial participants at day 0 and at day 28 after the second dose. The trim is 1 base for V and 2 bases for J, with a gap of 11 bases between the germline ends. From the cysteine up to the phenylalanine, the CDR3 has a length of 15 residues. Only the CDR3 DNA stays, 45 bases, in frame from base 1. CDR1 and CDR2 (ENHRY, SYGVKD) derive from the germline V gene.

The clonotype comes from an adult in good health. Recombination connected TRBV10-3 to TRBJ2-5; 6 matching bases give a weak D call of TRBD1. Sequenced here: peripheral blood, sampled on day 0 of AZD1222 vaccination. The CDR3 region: CAISEWADRQETQYF. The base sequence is TGTGCCATCAGTGAGTGGGCGGACAGACAAGAGACCCAGTACTTC.